This T cell receptor (beta chain) emerged from a study of CD8+ T cells in alopecia areata. Extraction of RNA preceded its reverse transcription into cDNA, which served as the sequencing template. Profiled with immunoSEQ multiplex PCR; TCRdb holds only in-frame clones, not every one. The table includes some 95,000 clones, around two fifths detected once. The source of this sequence is a human donor with alopecia areata. Sequences were obtained from CD4+ T cells sorted from blood.

CDR3 sequence: CASSSGINSYNEQFF. As DNA, the CDR3 is TGTGCCAGCAGCTCCGGGATCAACTCCTACAATGAGCAGTTCTTC. The V call is TRBV5-6, the J call TRBJ2-1; possibly TRBD2 for D (5 bases). The CDR3 length is 15 residues. The ends were cut back, 3 bases at V and 0 bases at J, with 10 bases in the middle. CDR1 and CDR2 (germline): SGHDT, YYEEEE. The variable domain in full, completed from reference TRBV5-6 and TRBJ2-1, reads DAGVTQSPTHLIKTRGQQVTLRCSPKSGHDTVSWYQQALGQGPQFIFQYYEEEERQRGNFPDRFSGHQFPNYSSELNVNALLLGDSALYLCASSSGINSYNEQFFGPGTRLTVL.